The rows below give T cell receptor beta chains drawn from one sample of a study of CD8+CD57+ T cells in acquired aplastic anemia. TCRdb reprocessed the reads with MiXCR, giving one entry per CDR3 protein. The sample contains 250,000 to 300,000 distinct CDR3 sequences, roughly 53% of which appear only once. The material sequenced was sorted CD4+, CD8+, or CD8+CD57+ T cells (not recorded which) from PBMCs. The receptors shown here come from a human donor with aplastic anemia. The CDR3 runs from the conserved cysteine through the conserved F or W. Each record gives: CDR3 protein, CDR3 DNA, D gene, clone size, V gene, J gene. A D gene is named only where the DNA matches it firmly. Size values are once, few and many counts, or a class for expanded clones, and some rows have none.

CDR3: CSARRRGPYEQYF; DNA: TGCAGTGCTAGGAGGCGGGGGCCCTACGAGCAGTACTTC; D: -; size: -; V: TRBV20-1; J: TRBJ2-7
CDR3: CASSIRYGAGAGYGYTF; DNA: TGTGCCAGTAGTATTAGGTATGGGGCAGGGGCCGGCTATGGCTACACCTTC; D: -; size: -; V: TRBV19; J: TRBJ1-2
CDR3: CASSLEANGDTQYF; DNA: TGTGCCAGCAGCTTGGAGGCTAATGGGGATACGCAGTATTTT; D: -; size: -; V: TRBV7-9; J: TRBJ2-3
CDR3: CASSYEWSSYNEQFF; DNA: TGTGCCAGCAGTTACGAGTGGAGCTCCTACAATGAGCAGTTCTTC; D: -; size: many; V: TRBV6-6; J: TRBJ2-1
CDR3: CSVQGGASGRADTQYF; DNA: TGCAGCGTTCAGGGCGGCGCTAGCGGGAGGGCAGATACGCAGTATTTT; D: TRBD2; size: -; V: TRBV29-1; J: TRBJ2-3
CDR3: CASRRQGAPEQYF; DNA: TGTGCCAGCAGAAGACAGGGGGCGCCCGAGCAGTACTTC; D: TRBD1; size: few; V: TRBV12-3/TRBV12-4; J: TRBJ2-7
CDR3: CSESGPLSRGYTF; DNA: TGCAGTGAGAGCGGGCCTTTAAGTAGGGGCTACACCTTC; D: -; size: once; V: TRBV20-1; J: TRBJ1-2
CDR3: CASSTSLGTNEKLFF; DNA: TGTGCCAGTAGTACATCCTTGGGGACTAATGAAAAACTGTTTTTT; D: -; size: -; V: TRBV19; J: TRBJ1-4
CDR3: CASSGQGPYNEQFF; DNA: TGTGCCAGCAGTGGACAGGGTCCCTACAATGAGCAGTTCTTC; D: TRBD1; size: -; V: TRBV12-3/TRBV12-4; J: TRBJ2-1
CDR3: CASSATGTAYEQYF; DNA: TGTGCCAGTAGTGCCACAGGGACAGCCTACGAGCAGTACTTC; D: TRBD1; size: -; V: TRBV19; J: TRBJ2-7
CDR3: CASRALAGDNEQFF; DNA: TGTGCCAGTAGGGCACTAGCGGGGGACAATGAGCAGTTCTTC; D: TRBD2; size: many; V: TRBV19; J: TRBJ2-1
CDR3: CAISSRQGAAYEQYF; DNA: TGTGCCATCAGCTCCAGACAGGGGGCGGCCTACGAGCAGTACTTC; D: TRBD1; size: -; V: TRBV10-3; J: TRBJ2-7
CDR3: CASSTHKPGTADGYTF; DNA: TGTGCCAGCAGCACTCACAAACCCGGGACAGCAGATGGCTACACCTTC; D: TRBD1; size: -; V: TRBV9; J: TRBJ1-2
CDR3: CSATPGTGSPLHF; DNA: TGCAGTGCTACCCCTGGGACAGGGTCCCCCCTCCACTTT; D: TRBD1; size: -; V: TRBV20-1; J: TRBJ1-6
CDR3: CASSVGLIGTYEQYF; DNA: TGTGCCAGTAGTGTTGGACTAATAGGGACCTACGAGCAGTACTTC; D: -; size: -; V: TRBV19; J: TRBJ2-7
CDR3: CASSVKQGIFSGANVLTF; DNA: TGTGCCAGCAGCGTCAAACAGGGGATATTCTCTGGGGCCAACGTCCTGACTTTC; D: TRBD1; size: -; V: TRBV9; J: TRBJ2-6
CDR3: CSARTGERGTEAFF; DNA: TGCAGTGCTCGGACAGGGGAACGGGGCACTGAAGCTTTCTTT; D: TRBD1; size: -; V: TRBV20-1; J: TRBJ1-1
CDR3: CASSRTGGGDTIYF; DNA: TGTGCCAGCAGTCGGACAGGGGGCGGAGACACCATATATTTT; D: TRBD1; size: many; V: TRBV3-1; J: TRBJ1-3
CDR3: CSFCLEGIAISLGAGAQETQYF; DNA: TGCAGCTTCTGCCTCGAGGGAATTGCCATCTCGCTCGGCGCGGGGGCCCAAGAGACCCAGTACTTC; D: -; size: -; V: TRBV29-1; J: TRBJ2-5
CDR3: CSASWPISTDTQYF; DNA: TGCAGTGCTAGTTGGCCTATAAGCACAGATACGCAGTATTTT; D: -; size: -; V: TRBV20-1; J: TRBJ2-3
CDR3: CASRVGHSPLHF; DNA: TGTGCCAGCAGGGTTGGGCACTCACCCCTCCACTTT; D: -; size: many; V: TRBV6-1; J: TRBJ1-6
CDR3: CSARVQGAKETQYF; DNA: TGCAGTGCTAGAGTCCAGGGGGCGAAAGAGACCCAGTACTTC; D: TRBD1; size: -; V: TRBV20-1; J: TRBJ2-5
CDR3: CATSDPGQGITGELFF; DNA: TGTGCCACCAGTGATCCGGGACAGGGAATCACCGGGGAGCTGTTTTTT; D: TRBD1; size: -; V: TRBV24-1; J: TRBJ2-2
CDR3: CASSLGLAGANSYEQYF; DNA: TGTGCCAGCAGCTTAGGACTAGCGGGAGCAAACTCCTACGAGCAGTACTTC; D: TRBD2; size: -; V: TRBV7-9; J: TRBJ2-7
CDR3: CAIGRSRGTDTQYF; DNA: TGTGCCATCGGACGGTCCAGGGGAACAGATACGCAGTATTTT; D: -; size: -; V: TRBV7-3; J: TRBJ2-3
CDR3: CASSSRTGIYGYPF; DNA: TGTGCCAGCAGCTCGCGGACAGGCATCTATGGCTACCCCTTC; D: TRBD1; size: -; V: TRBV5-5; J: TRBJ1-2
CDR3: CASSLPAVQENSPLHF; DNA: TGTGCCAGCAGCTTACCCGCTGTACAGGAAAATTCACCCCTCCACTTT; D: -; size: -; V: TRBV7-2; J: TRBJ1-6
CDR3: CASSLLGGDEYF; DNA: TGCGCCAGCAGCTTGCTTGGAGGGGATGAGTACTTC; D: -; size: -; V: TRBV5-1; J: TRBJ2-7
CDR3: CASSFPGTSGRGGEQYF; DNA: TGTGCCAGCAGCTTCCCCGGGACTAGCGGGAGGGGGGGTGAGCAGTATTTT; D: TRBD2; size: few; V: TRBV9; J: TRBJ2-3
CDR3: CSAMDSGTEAFF; DNA: TGCAGTGCTATGGACAGCGGCACTGAAGCTTTCTTT; D: -; size: few; V: TRBV20-1; J: TRBJ1-1
CDR3: CASSLSLGGYEQYF; DNA: TGTGCCAGCAGTTTAAGCCTGGGGGGTTACGAGCAGTACTTC; D: -; size: many; V: TRBV12-3/TRBV12-4; J: TRBJ2-7
CDR3: CASSLWAGGDERYF; DNA: TGTGCCAGCAGCCTGTGGGCAGGGGGGGACGAGCGGTACTTC; D: -; size: -; V: TRBV7-9; J: TRBJ2-7
CDR3: CASSTGTGGADTQYF; DNA: TGTGCCAGCAGTACCGGGACAGGGGGCGCAGATACGCAGTATTTT; D: TRBD1; size: many; V: TRBV6-4; J: TRBJ2-3
CDR3: CSANRQGGNTIYF; DNA: TGCAGTGCTAATAGACAGGGCGGAAACACCATATATTTT; D: TRBD1; size: -; V: TRBV20-1; J: TRBJ1-3
CDR3: CASSVESVPYNEQYF; DNA: TGTGCCAGCAGCGTAGAAAGCGTACCGTACAATGAGCAGTATTTT; D: -; size: -; V: TRBV9; J: TRBJ2-3
CDR3: CATSRGTAYNEQFF; DNA: TGTGCCACCAGCAGAGGGACAGCTTACAATGAGCAGTTCTTC; D: -; size: -; V: TRBV15; J: TRBJ2-1
CDR3: CASSYSREVWAESYEQYF; DNA: TGTGCCAGCAGTTACTCGAGAGAGGTATGGGCGGAATCCTACGAGCAGTACTTC; D: -; size: -; V: TRBV6-5; J: TRBJ2-7
CDR3: CSAQRTGFYEQYF; DNA: TGCAGCGCCCAGCGGACAGGGTTCTACGAGCAGTACTTC; D: TRBD1; size: -; V: TRBV29-1; J: TRBJ2-7
CDR3: CASSQGGTGDETQYF; DNA: TGTGCCAGCAGCCAAGGCGGGACAGGGGACGAGACCCAGTACTTC; D: TRBD1; size: few; V: TRBV4-2; J: TRBJ2-5
CDR3: CASTKGEKLFF; DNA: TGTGCCAGCACCAAGGGGGAAAAACTGTTTTTT; D: -; size: -; V: TRBV7-2; J: TRBJ1-4
CDR3: CASSLPYSGQGGTEAFF; DNA: TGTGCCAGCAGCTTACCATACTCTGGACAGGGCGGTACTGAAGCTTTCTTT; D: TRBD1; size: -; V: TRBV7-8; J: TRBJ1-1
CDR3: CASRKNTGVNQPQHF; DNA: TGTGCCAGCAGAAAGAACACAGGGGTAAATCAGCCCCAGCATTTT; D: TRBD1; size: -; V: TRBV6-5; J: TRBJ1-5
CDR3: CASSLDPNNPYGYTF; DNA: TGTGCCAGCAGCCTCGACCCTAACAATCCCTATGGCTACACCTTC; D: -; size: many; V: TRBV7-3; J: TRBJ1-2
CDR3: CSAPALGVSEQYF; DNA: TGCAGTGCCCCCGCCCTTGGGGTATCCGAGCAGTACTTC; D: -; size: few; V: TRBV20-1; J: TRBJ2-7
CDR3: CATSRARATNEKLFF; DNA: TGTGCCACCAGCAGAGCCAGGGCTACTAATGAAAAACTGTTTTTT; D: -; size: -; V: TRBV15; J: TRBJ1-4